These 2 T cell receptor beta chains came from one sample sequenced in a study of blood T cell repertoires in COVID-19. Libraries were prepared by immunoSEQ multiplex PCR; TCRdb keeps only in-frame clonotypes and omits some of them. The profile covers 300,000 to 350,000 clones, with over 75% appearing a single time and 2.2% taken by the ten largest. Sample: PBMCs or T cells enriched from blood (not recorded which). These receptor sequences come from a man in his thirties or forties who had recovered from COVID-19.

This clone was detected once. The germline gene is not matched at one end of the junction; a read error may be the cause. V and J are TRBV5-6 and TRBJ1-1; maybe TRBD1 (6 bases). Germline assignment: CDR1 SGHDT and CDR2 YYEEEE. The CDR3 totals 14 residues. The CDR3 loop reads CASSSKRTVTTLCF. The CDR3 region has the DNA TGTGCCAGCAGCTCAAAACGGACAGTAACAACACTTTGCTTT.

The CDR3 sequence: CASSHKSSGANVLTF. The CDR3, as DNA: TGCGCCAGCAGCCACAAAAGCTCTGGGGCCAACGTCCTGACTTTC. This sequence joins TRBV5-1 and TRBJ2-6; D gene ambiguous. The CDR3 runs to 15 residues. Between the trimmed V and J ends, which lost 4 bases and 0 bases, there was a span of 8 bases. Germline V CDR1 and CDR2: SGHRS, YFSETQ.